This T cell receptor (beta chain) derives from a study of response to subunit inactivated influenza vaccine. TCRdb re-derived calls from the RT-PCR reads in MiXCR, one entry per CDR3 protein. This sample has around 480,000 distinct CDR3 sequences; 16% occur once, and the top ten carry less than 4%. Remarks on this clonotype: Its cognate antigen is unknown.

Study-level results: The authors suggested that every seasonal influenza vaccination recruits few new T cells.

The source of this sequence is a man aged 45 to 75 who received an inactivated influenza vaccine. Sequencing was performed on CD4+ T cells sorted from PBMCs, taken about 24 months after vaccination.

The DNA of the CDR3 is TGTGCCAGCAGCTCGACAGGGGACAACTACGAGCAGTACTTC. It translates to CASSSTGDNYEQYF. The chain couples TRBV7-8 to TRBJ2-7; 8 bases line up with TRBD1. The CDR3 is 14 residues long. V trimming: 4 bases; J trimming: 3 bases; junction bases outside the gene matches: 5. Per the germline V gene, CDR1 is SGHVS and CDR2 is FQNEAQ.